The clone carrying this T cell receptor (beta chain) was observed at least ten times. The antigen is undetermined. These data originate in a study of breast tumors, draining lymph nodes, adjacent tissues. Regarding the study as a whole: Tumor T cell lymph node origin was a supported hypothesis, not proven. Findings are consistent with lymph node origin and intratumoral expansion of most tumor T cells.

The lymph nodes were axillary draining lymph nodes from breast cancer patients. TCRdb re-analysed the multiplex PCR reads in MiXCR, keeping a single row per CDR3 protein. The sample carries around 190,000 distinct CDR3 sequences, around a third recorded once. The junction had 7 bases not matched to a gene; V was cut back by 3 bases and J by 7 bases. The CDR3 is 16 amino acids. Per germline, CDR1 MGHRA and CDR2 YSYEKL. The sequence was obtained from a female donor with breast cancer. Some clones in this sample may be carry-over from other donors' samples. This chain links TRBV4-1 with TRBJ1-6; 9 bases line up with TRBD1. The specimen was axillary lymph node tissue. CDR3 amino acids: CASSQSQGARNSPLHF. In nucleotides, the CDR3 is TGCGCCAGCAGCCAGTCACAGGGGGCTCGGAATTCACCCCTCCACTTT.